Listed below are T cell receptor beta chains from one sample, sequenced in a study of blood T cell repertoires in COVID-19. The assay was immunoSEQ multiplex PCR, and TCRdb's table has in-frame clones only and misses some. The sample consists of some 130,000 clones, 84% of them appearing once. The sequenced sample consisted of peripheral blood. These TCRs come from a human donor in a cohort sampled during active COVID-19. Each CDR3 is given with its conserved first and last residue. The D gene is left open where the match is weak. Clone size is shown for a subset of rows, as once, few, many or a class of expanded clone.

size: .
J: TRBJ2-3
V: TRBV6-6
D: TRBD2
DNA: TGTGCCAGCACCAAACTAGCGGGGGGGGATACGCAGTATTTT
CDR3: CASTKLAGGDTQYF

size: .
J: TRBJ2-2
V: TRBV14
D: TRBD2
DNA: TGTGCCAGCAGCCAAGGCGCCTTACGGGGGGCCGGGGAGCTGTTTTTT
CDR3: CASSQGALRGAGELFF

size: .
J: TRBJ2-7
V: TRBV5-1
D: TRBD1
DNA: TGCGCCAGCAGTTCTACCGGGACAGCAGCCTACGAGCAGTACTTC
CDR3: CASSSTGTAAYEQYF

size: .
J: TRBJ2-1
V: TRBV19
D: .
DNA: TGTGCCAGTAGCCGGACAGACAATGAGCAGTTCTTC
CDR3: CASSRTDNEQFF

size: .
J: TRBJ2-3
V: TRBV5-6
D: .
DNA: TGTGCCAGCAGCTACGTGGACATTAGCACAGATACGCAGTATTTT
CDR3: CASSYVDISTDTQYF

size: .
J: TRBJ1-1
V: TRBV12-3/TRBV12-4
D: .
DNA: TGTGCCAGCAGTCCGACAGGGAACACTGAAGCTTTCTTT
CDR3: CASSPTGNTEAFF

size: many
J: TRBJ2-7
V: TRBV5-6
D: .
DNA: TGTGCCAGCAGCCACCCTGGGAGCTACGAGCAGTACTTC
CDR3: CASSHPGSYEQYF

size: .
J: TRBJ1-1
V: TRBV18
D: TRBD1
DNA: TGTGCCAGCTCACCGGAGACAGGGTATCGGTACACTGAAGCTTTCTTT
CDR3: CASSPETGYRYTEAFF

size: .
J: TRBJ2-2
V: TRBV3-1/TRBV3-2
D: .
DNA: TGTGCCAGCAGCCAGGTCGCGGGGAGGTTTGGCACCGGGGAGCTGTTTTTT
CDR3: CASSQVAGRFGTGELFF

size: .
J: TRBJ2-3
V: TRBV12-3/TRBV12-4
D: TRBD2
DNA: TGTGCCAGCAGTTTAGTGATGCGGGGGGAGCAGTATTTT
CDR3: CASSLVMRGEQYF

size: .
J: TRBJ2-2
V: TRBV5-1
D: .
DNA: TGCGCCAGTCGACAGGAAGTGACCGGGGAGCTGTTTTTT
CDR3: CASRQEVTGELFF

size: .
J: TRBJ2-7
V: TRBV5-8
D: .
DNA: TGTGCCAGCAGAGCGAAGACAGGCAACCTGGGTGTGCAGTACTTC
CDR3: CASRAKTGNLGVQYF

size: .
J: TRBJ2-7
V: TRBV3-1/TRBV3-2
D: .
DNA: TGTGCCAGCAGCCACGGACTGTCTAACTACGAGCAGTACTTC
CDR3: CASSHGLSNYEQYF

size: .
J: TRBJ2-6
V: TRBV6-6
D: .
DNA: TGTGCCAGCAGTCCCCCCTCGGGCAGGGGTGGGGCCAACGTCCTGACTTTC
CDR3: CASSPPSGRGGANVLTF

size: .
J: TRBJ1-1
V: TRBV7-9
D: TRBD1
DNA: TGTGCCAGCAGCTTGAGGACAGGGTTGAACACTGAAGCTTTCTTT
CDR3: CASSLRTGLNTEAFF

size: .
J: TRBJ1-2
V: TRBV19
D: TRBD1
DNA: TGTGCCAGTAGTAAACAGGGGAGCGGTAAGGGCTACACCTTC
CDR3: CASSKQGSGKGYTF

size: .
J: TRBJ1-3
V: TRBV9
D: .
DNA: TGTGCCAGCAGCGTAGGGAGCTCTGGAAACACCATATATTTT
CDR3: CASSVGSSGNTIYF

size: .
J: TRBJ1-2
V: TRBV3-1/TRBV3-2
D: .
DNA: TGTGCCAGCAGCCCCCAAAGGGGAGGGTATGGCTACACCTTC
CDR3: CASSPQRGGYGYTF

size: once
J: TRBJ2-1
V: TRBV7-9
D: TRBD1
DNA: TGTGCCAGCAGCTCGAATCCCACAGGGGGTAGGAGCAATGAGCAGTTCTTC
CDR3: CASSSNPTGGRSNEQFF

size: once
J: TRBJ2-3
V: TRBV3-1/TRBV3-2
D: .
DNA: TGTGCCAGCAGCCAAGTCCACAGGGCGGGTACGCAGTATTTT
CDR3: CASSQVHRAGTQYF

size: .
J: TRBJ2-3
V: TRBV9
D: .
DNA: TGTGCCAGCAGCGACGACCTGACTGGCGCAGATACGCAGTATTTT
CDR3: CASSDDLTGADTQYF

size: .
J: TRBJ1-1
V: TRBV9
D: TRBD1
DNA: TGTGCCAGCAGCGAGGGGACAGCTTGGATCACTGAAGCTTTCTTT
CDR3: CASSEGTAWITEAFF

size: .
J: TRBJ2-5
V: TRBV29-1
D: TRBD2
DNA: TGCAGCGTTGAAGGGACCCCCGAGCGGGGGGGGGATGAGACCCAGTACTTC
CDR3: CSVEGTPERGGDETQYF

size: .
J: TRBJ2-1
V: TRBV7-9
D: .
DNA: TGTGCCAGCAGCTTAGCGGACTCTATCCCGCAGTTCTTC
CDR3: CASSLADSIPQFF

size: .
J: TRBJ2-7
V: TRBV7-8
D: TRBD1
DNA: TGTGCCAGCAGCCCTCGGGACAGCGTTGACGAGCAGTACTTC
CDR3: CASSPRDSVDEQYF

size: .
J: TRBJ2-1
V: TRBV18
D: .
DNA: TGTGCCAGCTCACTTAGAGCCTCCTATGAGCAGTTCTTC
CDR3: CASSLRASYEQFF

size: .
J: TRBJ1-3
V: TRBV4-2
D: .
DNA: TGTGCCAGCAGCCAAGATAGAGCTGGAAACACCATATATTTT
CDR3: CASSQDRAGNTIYF

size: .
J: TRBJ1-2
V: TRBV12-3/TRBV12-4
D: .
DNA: TGTGCCAGCAAAATCATACAGGACCATGGCTACACCTTC
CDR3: CASKIIQDHGYTF

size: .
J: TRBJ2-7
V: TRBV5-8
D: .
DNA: TGTGCCAGCAACAGGGATAGATACGAGCAGTACTTC
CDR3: CASNRDRYEQYF

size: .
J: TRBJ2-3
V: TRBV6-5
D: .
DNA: TGTTCCTCCACTCCATTATGGACTAGCACAGATACGCAGTATTTT
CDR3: CSSTPLWTSTDTQYF

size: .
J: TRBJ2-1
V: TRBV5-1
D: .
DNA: TGCGCCAGCAGCAGACAAAGCTCCTACAATGAGCAGTTCTTC
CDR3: CASSRQSSYNEQFF

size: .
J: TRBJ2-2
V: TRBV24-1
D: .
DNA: TGTGCCACCAGTGACTCCGGGACACCCAGGAACACCGGGGAGCTGTTTTTT
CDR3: CATSDSGTPRNTGELFF

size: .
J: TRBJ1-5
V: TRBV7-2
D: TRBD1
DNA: TGTGCCAGCAGCCCGCAGACAGGGGAACAGCCCCAGCATTTT
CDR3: CASSPQTGEQPQHF

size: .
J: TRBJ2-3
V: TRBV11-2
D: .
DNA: TGTGCCAGCAGCCTTGCGGCGGGCACAGATACGCAGTATTTT
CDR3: CASSLAAGTDTQYF

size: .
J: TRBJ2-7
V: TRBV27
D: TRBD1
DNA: TGTGCCAGCAGTAGAATCACAGGGGGCATCGACTACGAGCAGTACTTC
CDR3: CASSRITGGIDYEQYF

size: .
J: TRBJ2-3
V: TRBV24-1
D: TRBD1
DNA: TGTGCCACTTCGACCGGGACAGTCACTAGCACAGATACGCAGTATTTT
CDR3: CATSTGTVTSTDTQYF

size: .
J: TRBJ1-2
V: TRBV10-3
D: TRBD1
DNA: TGTGCCATCAGTGACCGGGACAGCCATGGCTACACCTTC
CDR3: CAISDRDSHGYTF

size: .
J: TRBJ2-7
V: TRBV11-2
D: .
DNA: TGTGCCAGCAGGGCAGGTGCCTCCTACGAGCAGTACTTC
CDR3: CASRAGASYEQYF

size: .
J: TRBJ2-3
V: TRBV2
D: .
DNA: TGTGCCAGCAGGCTCTGGCCCGACACAGATACGCAGTATTTT
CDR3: CASRLWPDTDTQYF

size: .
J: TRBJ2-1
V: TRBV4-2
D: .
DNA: TGTGCCAGCAGCCCCTCGGGGGACGCTTACAATGAGCAGTTCTTC
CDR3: CASSPSGDAYNEQFF

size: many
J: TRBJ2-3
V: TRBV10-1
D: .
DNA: TGCGCCAGCAGTGAGTCTCTAGGGGCAGATACGCAGTATTTT
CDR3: CASSESLGADTQYF

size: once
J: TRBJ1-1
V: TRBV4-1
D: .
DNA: TGCGCCAGCAGCTCCGGACCCGGGGGGATGAACACTGAAGCTTTCTTT
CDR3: CASSSGPGGMNTEAFF

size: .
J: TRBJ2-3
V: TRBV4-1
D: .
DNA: TGCGCCAGCAGCCAAGATGACTTCACAGATACGCAGTATTTT
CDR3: CASSQDDFTDTQYF

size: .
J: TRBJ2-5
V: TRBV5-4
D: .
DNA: TGTGCCAGCAGCTTGGATCCAGGGGAGTGGGAGACCCAGTACTTC
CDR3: CASSLDPGEWETQYF

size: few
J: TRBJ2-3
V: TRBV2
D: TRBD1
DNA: TGTGCCAGCAGAGACACAGGGGAGGATACGCAGTATTTT
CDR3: CASRDTGEDTQYF

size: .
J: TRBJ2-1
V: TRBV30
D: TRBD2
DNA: TGTGCCTGGAGTAGGGGCGGGGGGGGCAATGAGCAGTTCTTC
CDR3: CAWSRGGGGNEQFF